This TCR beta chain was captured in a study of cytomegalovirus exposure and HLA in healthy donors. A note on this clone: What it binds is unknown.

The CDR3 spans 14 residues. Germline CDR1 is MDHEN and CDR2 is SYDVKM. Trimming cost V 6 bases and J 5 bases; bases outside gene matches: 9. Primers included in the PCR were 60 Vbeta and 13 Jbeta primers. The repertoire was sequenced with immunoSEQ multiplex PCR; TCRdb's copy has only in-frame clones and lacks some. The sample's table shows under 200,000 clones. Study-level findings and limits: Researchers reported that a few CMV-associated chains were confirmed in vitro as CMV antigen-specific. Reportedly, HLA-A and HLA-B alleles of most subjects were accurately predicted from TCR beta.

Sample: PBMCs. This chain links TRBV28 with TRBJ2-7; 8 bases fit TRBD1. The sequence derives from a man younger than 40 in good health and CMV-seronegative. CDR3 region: CASSRIQGVHEQYF. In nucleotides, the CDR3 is TGTGCCAGCAGCCGCATACAGGGGGTCCACGAGCAGTACTTC.